The text below deals with one TCR beta chain. The data are from a study of cytomegalovirus exposure and HLA in healthy donors. PCR employed 60 Vbeta and 13 Jbeta primers. Method: immunoSEQ multiplex PCR; TCRdb's copy keeps in-frame clones and lacks some. The sample shows roughly 120,000 clones, around 82% of them seen only once. Healthy bone marrow donors made up the cohort. This CDR3 is 15 amino acids long. Germline CDR1 reads MGHRA; CDR2 reads YSYEKL. V trimming: 3 bases; J trimming: 2 bases; junction bases outside the gene matches: 5. The rearrangement joins TRBV4-1 to TRBJ2-7; 9 positions agree with TRBD1. The specimen sequenced was PBMCs. This sequence was found in a man aged 35 to 55 in good health and CMV-seronegative. CDR3 sequence reads: CASSHPGTGTYEQYF. CDR3 nucleotides: TGCGCCAGCAGCCACCCGGGGACAGGGACCTACGAGCAGTACTTC.